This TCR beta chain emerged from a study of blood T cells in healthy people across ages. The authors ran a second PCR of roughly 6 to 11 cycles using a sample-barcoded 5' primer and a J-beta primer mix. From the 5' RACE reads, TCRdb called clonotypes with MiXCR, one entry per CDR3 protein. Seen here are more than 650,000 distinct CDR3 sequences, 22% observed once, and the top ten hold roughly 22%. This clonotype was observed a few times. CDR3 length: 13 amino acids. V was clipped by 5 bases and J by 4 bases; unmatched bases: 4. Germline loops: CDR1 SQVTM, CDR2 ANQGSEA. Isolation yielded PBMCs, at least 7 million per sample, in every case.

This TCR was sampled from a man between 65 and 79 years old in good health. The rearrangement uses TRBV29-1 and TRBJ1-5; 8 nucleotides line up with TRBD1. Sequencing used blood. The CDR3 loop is CSVTDRGNQPQHF. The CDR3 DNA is TGCAGCGTTACCGACAGGGGTAATCAGCCCCAGCATTTT. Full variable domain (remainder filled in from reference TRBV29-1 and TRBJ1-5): SAVISQKPSRDICQRGTSLTIQCQVDSQVTMMFWYRQQPGQSLTLIATANQGSEATYESGFVIDKFPISRPNLTFSTLTVSNMSPEDSSIYLCSVTDRGNQPQHFGDGTRLSIL.